What follows are 8 T cell receptor beta chains derived from one specimen sequenced in a study of identical twins. TCRdb recomputed calls from the 5' RACE reads with MiXCR, one row per CDR3 protein. The data hold over 200,000 distinct CDR3 sequences, with approximately 9% observed a single time. The sequenced sample consisted of memory (CD45RO+) T cells sorted from blood. These receptors were obtained from a woman aged 18-29 years in good health.

This clonotype was seen more than once but under ten times. The V gene is TRBV14, the J gene TRBJ1-1; 8 bases align to TRBD1. This CDR3 region has 14 residues. V was pared by 2 bases and J by 7 bases, with 6 bases of the junction left unmatched. CDR1 is SGHDN and CDR2 is FVKESK in the germline V gene. DNA for the CDR3: TGTGCCAGCAGCCAATTACAGGGGGAGAGTGAAGCTTTCTTT. Amino acids: CASSQLQGESEAFF.

The table lists this clonotype with a few counts. The chain combines TRBV12-3 or TRBV12-4 with TRBJ1-1; 7 nucleotides align to TRBD1. CDR3 length: 13 amino acids. V gave up 5 bases and J gave up 4 bases; unmatched junction bases: 4. The chain's CDR3 is CASSVRQGTEAFF. The CDR3 DNA follows: TGTGCCAGCAGTGTAAGACAGGGCACTGAAGCTTTCTTT.

This chain links TRBV20-1 with TRBJ2-3, with D perhaps matching TRBD2 (5 bases). This CDR3 is 13 amino acids long. The germline V and J ends were trimmed by 8 bases and 2 bases, with 14 bases remaining between them. Germline values: CDR1 DFQATT, CDR2 SNEGSKA (reference sequence). The CDR3 is CSSLAQITDTQYF. The CDR3 DNA sequence: TGCAGTTCCCTAGCACAGATCACAGATACGCAGTATTTT.

The gene calls are TRBV20-1 and TRBJ2-3; 8 positions match TRBD2. Germline V gene sequence: CDR1 DFQATT, CDR2 SNEGSKA (reference sequence). Trimming at V came to 3 bases and at J to 6 bases, leaving 8 bases not matched to a gene. The CDR3 has 14 amino acids. CDR3 DNA sequence: TGCAGTGCTAGTACCGCGGGAGGTCGGGATACGCAGTATTTT. Translating gives CSASTAGGRDTQYF.

This clonotype was observed a few times. The V gene is TRBV19, the J gene TRBJ2-2; D is possibly TRBD2 (6 bases). This CDR3 region has 14 residues. Trimming stripped 6 bases from V and 4 bases from J, with 12 bases between. Germline CDR1 and CDR2: LNHDA and SQIVND (reference sequence). CDR3 loop: CASSGSWSTGELFF. The CDR3, as DNA: TGTGCCAGTAGCGGGAGTTGGAGCACCGGGGAGCTGTTTTTT.

This clonotype was seen more than once but under ten times. The V and J genes are TRBV15 and TRBJ1-2; tentatively, D is TRBD1 (6 bases). V was shortened by 3 bases and J by 6 bases, with 17 bases between the two germline ends. The CDR3 totals 15 residues. Germline CDR1 is LNHNV and CDR2 is YYDKDF (reference sequence). CDR3 sequence reads: CATSSPGQMGHGYTF. CDR3 sequence (DNA): TGTGCCACCAGCAGTCCCGGACAGATGGGTCATGGCTACACCTTC.

The V gene is TRBV29-1, the J gene TRBJ2-3; D unresolved. The CDR3 spans 14 residues. Germline assignment: CDR1 SQVTM and CDR2 ANQGSEA. Between the trimmed V and J ends, which lost 3 bases and 0 bases, there was a span of 10 bases. The CDR3 loop reads CSVEGSSSTDTQYF. DNA for the CDR3: TGCAGCGTTGAGGGCAGCTCTAGCACAGATACGCAGTATTTT.

This clonotype was observed a few times. The chain is built from TRBV12-3 or TRBV12-4 and TRBJ2-3; tentative D call: TRBD2 (5 bases). The CDR3 has 14 amino acids. V was shortened by 3 bases and J by 5 bases, with 12 bases between the two germline ends. In nucleotides, the CDR3 is TGTGCCAGCAGTTTTTCAGGACTGCGAGATACGCAGTATTTT. Protein product: CASSFSGLRDTQYF.